Presented here are 27 T cell receptor beta chains from one specimen sequenced in a study of T cells in Graves' hyperthyroidism and ophthalmopathy. Researchers took RNA transcripts and amplified the TCR beta CDR3 regions from them. Primed by the HTBI set, a first-round RT-PCR was run on the TCR CDR3. TCRdb re-called the multiplex PCR reads with MiXCR, one entry per CDR3 protein. The repertoire holds some 740,000 distinct CDR3 sequences, 14% seen once, with roughly 10% in the top ten. Sequenced input: blood. These TCRs come from a woman aged 18-29 years with Graves' hyperthyroidism.

A few counts support this clonotype. The rearrangement joins TRBV4-1 to TRBJ2-3, with D possibly TRBD1 on 6 matching bases. Trimming removed 4 bases at V and 2 bases at J, with 19 bases between. The germline V gene encodes CDR1 MGHRA and CDR2 YSYEKL. CDR3 length: 17 amino acids. This chain's CDR3 is CASSLQTPRGYTDTQYF. CDR3 sequence (DNA): TGCGCCAGCAGCCTACAAACCCCCAGGGGATACACAGATACGCAGTATTTT.

The chain recombines TRBV30 with TRBJ1-1, with a weak D call TRBD1 (5 bases). Germline V lookup: CDR1 GTSNPN, CDR2 SVGIG (reference sequence). V dropped 6 bases and J dropped 10 bases, with 21 bases sitting between them. The CDR3 has 13 residues. The CDR3 coding sequence is TGTGCCTGTCACCCGGGACCGATCCTAACAGCTTTCTTT. Protein sequence: CACHPGPILTAFF.

This clonotype has a count of ten or more. The gene calls are TRBV6-1 and TRBJ2-7, with unresolved D. Germline V lookup: CDR1 MNHNS, CDR2 SASEGT. CDR3 size: 14 residues. V shed 2 bases and J shed 0 bases, with 8 bases lying between them. CDR3 sequence: CASSEYPSSYEQYF. DNA of the CDR3: TGTGCCAGCAGTGAATATCCGAGCTCCTACGAGCAGTACTTC.

This clonotype has a count of ten or more. The rearrangement uses TRBV7-9 and TRBJ2-5; D not certain. The V gene's germline CDR1 is SEHNR and CDR2 FQNEAQ (reference sequence). The CDR3 contains 14 residues. V was shortened by 4 bases and J by 5 bases, with 14 bases between the two germline ends. The DNA of the CDR3 is TGTGCCAGCAGCTCCGGATGGGGAACGGAGACCCAGTACTTC. This translates into CASSSGWGTETQYF.

The V call is TRBV6-1, the J call TRBJ2-3; D unclear. Germline V gives CDR1 MNHNS, CDR2 SASEGT. CDR3 length equals 13 residues. Trimming took 6 bases from V and 1 from J, leaving 8 bases between them. The CDR3 here is CASRFRGTDTQYF. The CDR3 DNA is TGTGCCAGCAGATTCCGGGGCACAGATACGCAGTATTTT.

A few counts support this clonotype. The chain employs TRBV5-1 and TRBJ1-1; a possible D gene is TRBD1 (5 bases). From germline, CDR1 is SGHRS and CDR2 YFSETQ. CDR3 size: 12 residues. V dropped 4 bases and J dropped 6 bases, with 10 bases sitting between them. CDR3 in amino acids: CASSLGDAEAFF. CDR3 sequence (DNA): TGCGCCAGCAGCCTGGGGGACGCTGAAGCTTTCTTT.

This clonotype was counted ten times or more. V is TRBV9 and J is TRBJ1-3; D uncertain. Germline-derived CDR1 and CDR2 are SGDLS and YYNGEE. V shed 3 bases and J shed 5 bases, with 12 bases lying between them. The CDR3 sequence is 14 residues long. The CDR3 region is CASSGADLRNTIYF. CDR3 coding DNA: TGTGCCAGCAGCGGGGCGGACCTTAGAAACACCATATATTTT.

This clonotype was observed at least ten times. This chain uses TRBV6-2 or TRBV6-3 with TRBJ2-4, with 10 positions matching TRBD2. V lost 4 bases to trimming and J lost 7 bases; unmatched junction nucleotides: 4. From germline, CDR1 is MNHEY and CDR2 SVGEGT. The CDR3 extends over 14 amino acids. The CDR3, as DNA: TGTGCCAGCAGTTCTAGCGGGAGTGGTAACATTCAGTACTTC. As protein: CASSSSGSGNIQYF.

At least ten counts were recorded for this clonotype. This chain links TRBV7-9 with TRBJ1-1; 7 bases fit TRBD1. The CDR3 spans 14 residues. Germline-derived CDR1 and CDR2 are SEHNR and FQNEAQ (reference sequence). The J segment lost 1 base and the V segment lost 2 bases, leaving 1 base of the junction unmatched. CDR3 sequence (DNA): TGTGCCAGCAGCTTACGACAGGGGAACACTGAAGCTTTCTTT. Its protein product is CASSLRQGNTEAFF.

The chain is built from TRBV6-4 and TRBJ2-3; D may be TRBD1 (6 bases). With 6 bases removed from V and 0 bases from J, the gap between germline ends came to 13 bases. Germline V gene sequence: CDR1 MRHNA, CDR2 SNTAGT. The CDR3 spans 15 residues. Here the CDR3 DNA reads TGTGCCAGCAGGGGGGCGTGGACTAGCACAGATACGCAGTATTTT. Translation gives CASRGAWTSTDTQYF.

This clonotype was found a few times. This chain connects TRBV6-1 to TRBJ2-2, with 7 bases lining up with TRBD1. V dropped 3 bases and J dropped 2; count of bases not matched to a gene: 3. Germline V gene lookup returns CDR1 MNHNS and CDR2 SASEGT. There are 15 residues in the CDR3. The CDR3 loop is CASSEPGGNTGELFF. The CDR3 region has the DNA TGTGCCAGCAGTGAGCCAGGGGGAAACACCGGGGAGCTGTTTTTT.

The chain recombines TRBV2 with TRBJ1-1, with D unresolved. Germline assignment: CDR1 SNHLY and CDR2 FYNNEI. This CDR3 region has 13 residues. V lost 1 base and J 4 bases, leaving 7 bases between the germline ends. DNA of the CDR3: TGTGCCAGCAGTGAAGAGTATCGCACTGAAGCTTTCTTT. It encodes CASSEEYRTEAFF.

This clonotype was found a few times. The V gene is TRBV24-1, the J gene TRBJ1-1; the D gene is possibly TRBD1 (5 bases). This CDR3 is 14 amino acids long. Trimming removed 8 bases from V and 4 bases from J, with 16 bases in between. Germline CDR1 is KGHDR and CDR2 is SFDVKD. The CDR3 DNA reads as TGTGCCACCATCCAAACCAGGGAGGGCACTGAAGCTTTCTTT. It translates to CATIQTREGTEAFF.

V gene TRBV29-1 combines with J gene TRBJ2-5; D unclear. Germline V CDR1 and CDR2: SQVTM, ANQGSEA. The CDR3 spans 12 residues. CDR3 in amino acids: CAEQKYQETQYF. In nucleotides, the CDR3 is TGCGCAGAACAGAAGTACCAAGAGACCCAGTACTTC.

This clonotype was recorded at least ten times. This chain uses TRBV3-1 with TRBJ2-2; the match to TRBD1 covers 7 bases. With 6 bases clipped from V and 5 bases from J, the junction kept 6 bases outside the gene matches. The germline V gene has CDR1 LGHDT and CDR2 YNNKEL (reference sequence). This CDR3 region has 14 residues. The CDR3, as DNA: TGTGCCAGCAGACCGGACAGGCTAACCGGGGAGCTGTTTTTT. Amino acid sequence: CASRPDRLTGELFF.

This clonotype has just a few counts. The chain couples TRBV20-1 to TRBJ2-6; D gene ambiguous. The CDR3 runs 16 residues. CDR1 DFQATT and CDR2 SNEGSKA come from the germline V gene (reference sequence). The V gene lost 0 bases and the J gene lost 0 bases, with 9 bases spanning the gap. CDR3 loop: CSARDPQSSGANVLTF. CDR3 bases: TGCAGTGCTAGAGATCCCCAGAGCTCTGGGGCCAACGTCCTGACTTTC.

Ten or more counts support this clonotype. The chain carries TRBV28 and TRBJ2-1; D tentatively reads TRBD1 or TRBD2 (5 bases each). Germline-derived CDR1 and CDR2 are MDHEN and SYDVKM. V lost 2 bases and J lost 1, with 15 bases in between. The CDR3 totals 17 residues. CDR3 in DNA: TGTGCCAGCAGTTTAGGGGCAGGGCGGACTTCCTACAATGAGCAGTTCTTC. This codes for CASSLGAGRTSYNEQFF.

This clonotype turned up a few times. The chain is built from TRBV19 and TRBJ2-6; a weak D match, TRBD2 (5 bases). Germline lookup yields CDR1 LNHDA and CDR2 SQIVND (reference sequence). Trimming removed 1 base from V and 0 bases from J, with 7 bases in between. This CDR3 is 16 amino acids long. The DNA of the CDR3 is TGTGCCAGTAGTATAGGTAGCGTCTCTGGGGCCAACGTCCTGACTTTC. Translating it yields CASSIGSVSGANVLTF. The whole variable domain, filled in from reference TRBV19 and TRBJ2-6, reads DGGITQSPKYLFRKEGQNVTLSCEQNLNHDAMYWYRQDPGQGLRLIYYSQIVNDFQKGDIAEGYSVSREKKESFPLTVTSAQKNPTAFYLCASSIGSVSGANVLTFGAGSRLTVL.

This chain joins TRBV7-2 and TRBJ1-6; no clear D gene. V lost 6 bases, J lost 8 bases, and 11 bases lay in between. CDR1 is SGHTA, CDR2 FQGNSA, per germline. The CDR3 is 13 residues long. As DNA, the CDR3 is TGTGCCAGCAGTACAGAGATCGATTCACCCCTCCACTTT. The encoded protein is CASSTEIDSPLHF.

The table lists this clonotype with many counts. The chain links TRBV5-1 to TRBJ2-7; D ambiguous. The V end lost 0 bases, the J end lost 4 bases, and 8 bases lay between the germline ends. This CDR3 region has 13 residues. Germline values: CDR1 SGHRS, CDR2 YFSETQ. In DNA, the CDR3 is TGCGCCAGCAGCTTGGCAACAGCTTACGAGCAGTACTTC. Encoded protein: CASSLATAYEQYF.

This CDR3 reads CATSSNTAKGQFF. Written as DNA, the CDR3 is TGTGCCACCAGCAGTAATACCGCTAAGGGGCAGTTCTTC. The chain joins TRBV15 to TRBJ2-1; D remains ambiguous. The CDR3 contains 13 residues. The V and J ends lost 3 bases and 12 bases respectively, with 15 bases between them. CDR1 and CDR2 from the germline V gene are LNHNV and YYDKDF (reference sequence).

There are many counts of this clonotype. The chain carries TRBV2 and TRBJ2-7; either TRBD1 or TRBD2 may fit D (5 bases each). CDR1 is SNHLY, CDR2 FYNNEI, per germline. CDR3 size: 14 residues. V shed 3 bases and J shed 3 bases, with 12 bases lying between them. The CDR3 is CASSEGPLNYEQYF. In DNA, the CDR3 is TGTGCCAGCAGTGAGGGACCCCTAAACTACGAGCAGTACTTC.

The chain is built from TRBV7-2 and TRBJ1-1; tentatively, D is TRBD1 (5 bases). This CDR3 has 15 residues. Looked up from germline, CDR1 is SGHTA and CDR2 is FQGNSA. The ends were cut back, 2 bases at V and 1 base at J, with 11 bases in the middle. Here the CDR3 DNA reads TGTGCCAGCAGCTTAACACCGACAGCGAACACTGAAGCTTTCTTT. As protein: CASSLTPTANTEAFF. The variable domain in full, completed from reference TRBV7-2 and TRBJ1-1, reads GAGVSQSPSNKVTEKGKDVELRCDPISGHTALYWYRQSLGQGLEFLIYFQGNSAPDKSGLPSDRFSAERTGGSVSTLTIQRTQQEDSAVYLCASSLTPTANTEAFFGQGTRLTVV.

The gene calls are TRBV6-1 and TRBJ2-5; 7 bases agree with TRBD1. Germline CDR1 and CDR2: MNHNS and SASEGT. The junction had 12 bases not matched to a gene; V was cut back by 6 bases and J by 5 bases. The CDR3 contains 15 residues. CDR3 DNA: TGTGCCAGCAGCTACGGGACAGATAATTCTGAGACCCAGTACTTC. Residues: CASSYGTDNSETQYF.

This clonotype has a handful of counts. The J gene is TRBJ2-1, the V gene TRBV7-9; D is possibly TRBD2 (5 bases). The CDR3 covers 13 residues. V was trimmed by 1 base and J by 8 bases, leaving 9 bases between them. Germline CDR1 SEHNR, CDR2 FQNEAQ (reference sequence). CDR3 region: CASSLDHGDEQFF. The CDR3 DNA reads TGTGCCAGCAGCTTAGATCACGGGGATGAGCAGTTCTTC.

This clonotype was detected ten times or more. The V gene is TRBV12-3 or TRBV12-4, the J gene TRBJ2-7, with 7 bases identical to TRBD2. The CDR3 has 17 residues. The junction had 12 bases not matched to a gene; V was cut back by 2 bases and J by 2 bases. The DNA of the CDR3 is TGTGCCAGCAGTTTAACTGGCGGGAGACAACTCGCCTACGAGCAGTACTTC. Its translation is CASSLTGGRQLAYEQYF.

This clonotype was picked up a small number of times. The rearrangement joins TRBV19 to TRBJ1-2; no clear D. The V end lost 3 bases, the J end lost 4 bases, and 15 bases lay between the germline ends. The length of the CDR3 is 15 residues. Germline V gene lookup returns CDR1 LNHDA and CDR2 SQIVND (reference sequence). In nucleotides, the CDR3 is TGTGCCAGTAGTATCTCGACATCGTGGAGCTATGGCTACACCTTC. It yields the protein CASSISTSWSYGYTF.